These 30 T cell receptor beta chains were sequenced from one sample in a study of blood T cell repertoires in COVID-19. Clones were read by immunoSEQ multiplex PCR, and TCRdb kept only the in-frame ones, dropping some. The data show 540,000 or so clones, about 88% seen once. Sequenced material: peripheral blood. The receptor source for this set is a woman aged 50 to 65 with COVID-19, enrolled during active disease.

The chain employs TRBV5-1 and TRBJ2-3; D call uncertain. The CDR3 is 14 residues long. V was shortened by 2 bases and J by 1 base, with 8 bases between the two germline ends. The germline CDR1 and CDR2 sequences are SGHRS and YFSETQ. The CDR3 sequence is CASSFGERTDTQYF. DNA for the CDR3: TGCGCCAGCAGCTTTGGAGAACGCACAGATACGCAGTATTTT. The full variable domain, rest sourced from reference TRBV5-1 and TRBJ2-3, is KAGVTQTPRYLIKTRGQQVTLSCSPISGHRSVSWYQQTPGQGLQFLFEYFSETQRNKGNFPGRFSGRQFSNSRSEMNVSTLELGDSALYLCASSFGERTDTQYFGPGTRLTVL.

This clone came up a few times. This rearrangement joins TRBV18 to TRBJ1-1, with a possible D match to TRBD1 (5 bases). Germline CDR1 and CDR2: KGHSH and LQKENI. Deletions cut 0 bases from V and 4 bases from J, with 12 bases between. There are 15 residues in the CDR3. CDR3 in DNA: TGTGCCAGCTCACCACCCCCCGTCGGGGGCACTGAAGCTTTCTTT. Its translation is CASSPPPVGGTEAFF. The full variable domain, rest sourced from reference TRBV18 and TRBJ1-1, is NAGVMQNPRHLVRRRGQEARLRCSPMKGHSHVYWYRQLPEEGLKFMVYLQKENIIDESGMPKERFSAEFPKEGPSILRIQQVVRGDSAAYFCASSPPPVGGTEAFFGQGTRLTVV.

The rearrangement joins TRBV5-1 to TRBJ2-7; no reliable D call. Trimming left V 0 bases short and J 2 bases short, with 12 bases between. This CDR3 has 15 residues. CDR1 is SGHRS and CDR2 is YFSETQ in the germline V gene. The CDR3 region is CASSLGYSKTYEQYF. CDR3 nucleotide sequence: TGCGCCAGCAGCTTGGGCTACAGTAAAACCTACGAGCAGTACTTC.

The chain combines TRBV19 with TRBJ1-4; D call uncertain. Germline assignment: CDR1 LNHDA and CDR2 SQIVND (reference sequence). V lost 4 bases to trimming and J lost 0 bases, with 3 bases between them. This CDR3 spans 13 amino acids. The CDR3 reads CASSTSTNEKLFF. The CDR3 DNA follows: TGTGCCAGTAGTACCTCAACTAATGAAAAACTGTTTTTT.

Comments on this clone: Other DNA variants within this sample encode the same CDR3. The chain recombines TRBV19 with TRBJ1-1; 8 bases align to TRBD1. J was trimmed by 4 bases and V by 5 bases; bases with no gene match: 9. In germline, CDR1 is LNHDA, CDR2 SQIVND (reference sequence). This CDR3 region has 15 residues. The CDR3 bases are TGTGCCAGTAGTCCAACAGGGGGAGGCGGCACTGAAGCTTTCTTT. Translated, it gives CASSPTGGGGTEAFF.

The chain links TRBV6-1 to TRBJ1-2; a possible D gene is TRBD1 (5 bases). Trimming took off 1 base at V and 8 bases at J, with 14 bases between the two ends. The CDR3 has 14 residues. Per the germline V gene, CDR1 is MNHNS and CDR2 is SASEGT. As DNA, the CDR3 is TGTGCCAGCAGTGAAGTTGCAGGGCGGCAAGGCTACACCTTC. Protein sequence: CASSEVAGRQGYTF.

The rearrangement links TRBV7-2 to TRBJ2-5; D is perhaps TRBD2 (6 bases). V lost 2 bases, J lost 4 bases, and 14 bases lay in between. The V gene's germline CDR1 is SGHTA and CDR2 FQGNSA. The CDR3 extends over 15 amino acids. Here the CDR3 DNA reads TGTGCCAGCAGCTTATTGGCGGGGATCGGAGAGACCCAGTACTTC. Translating gives CASSLLAGIGETQYF.

This chain links TRBV2 with TRBJ2-7; TRBD1 matches at 9 bases. This CDR3 has 15 amino acids. J was trimmed by 2 bases and V by 6 bases; bases with no gene match: 8. Per the germline V gene, CDR1 is SNHLY and CDR2 is FYNNEI. The CDR3 is CASRGTTGGTYEQYF. CDR3 DNA sequence: TGTGCCAGCAGGGGGACGACAGGGGGAACCTACGAGCAGTACTTC. The whole variable domain, filled in from reference TRBV2 and TRBJ2-7, reads EPEVTQTPSHQVTQMGQEVILRCVPISNHLYFYWYRQILGQKVEFLVSFYNNEISEKSEIFDDQFSVERPDGSNFTLKIRSTKLEDSAMYFCASRGTTGGTYEQYFGPGTRLTVT.

This clone was seen ten or more times. This CDR3 reads CASSYSTGIRYGYTF. CDR3 nucleotide sequence: TGTGCCAGCAGTTACTCGACAGGGATCCGCTATGGCTACACCTTC. This rearrangement joins TRBV6-6 to TRBJ1-2; 7 nucleotides align to TRBD1. This CDR3 comprises 15 residues. V lost 0 bases to trimming and J lost 4 bases; unmatched junction nucleotides: 5. CDR1 and CDR2 from the germline V gene are MNHNY and SVGAGI (reference sequence).

The rearrangement uses TRBV28 and TRBJ1-1, with D hard to call. CDR1 is MDHEN, CDR2 SYDVKM, per germline. Trimming left V 6 bases short and J 3 bases short, with 8 bases between. CDR3 length equals 12 residues. CDR3 protein: CASSSSDTEAFF. The CDR3 DNA is TGTGCCAGCAGCTCTTCCGACACTGAAGCTTTCTTT.

The genes are TRBV18 and TRBJ1-1; 8 nucleotides match TRBD1. V lost 6 bases and J lost 4; bases outside the gene matches: 7. The CDR3 runs 14 residues. The germline CDR1 and CDR2 sequences are KGHSH and LQKENI. In DNA, the CDR3 is TGTGCCAGCTCTGGGGAACAGGGGGGCACTGAAGCTTTCTTT. Encoded protein: CASSGEQGGTEAFF. The full variable domain, completed using reference TRBV18 and TRBJ1-1, is NAGVMQNPRHLVRRRGQEARLRCSPMKGHSHVYWYRQLPEEGLKFMVYLQKENIIDESGMPKERFSAEFPKEGPSILRIQQVVRGDSAAYFCASSGEQGGTEAFFGQGTRLTVV.

The rearrangement joins TRBV7-8 to TRBJ2-7; 14 bases line up with TRBD2. Germline-derived CDR1 and CDR2 are SGHVS and FQNEAQ. The CDR3 is 18 amino acids. The ends lost 2 bases at V and 4 bases at J; junction bases unmatched: 10. CDR3 loop: CASSLRTSGGRGGYEQYF. The CDR3 bases are TGTGCCAGCAGCTTACGGACTAGCGGGGGGCGGGGAGGATACGAGCAGTACTTC.

The rearrangement uses TRBV5-1 and TRBJ1-1; a weak D match, TRBD1 (5 bases). Trimming pared 5 bases from V and 1 base from J, leaving 9 bases between. Germline V gene sequence: CDR1 SGHRS, CDR2 YFSETQ. The CDR3 is 13 amino acids. CDR3 sequence reads: CASRTQGNTEAFF. The DNA for the CDR3 is TGCGCCAGCAGAACCCAGGGGAACACTGAAGCTTTCTTT.

V and J are TRBV19 and TRBJ1-2; 12 nucleotides match TRBD1. The CDR3 spans 18 residues. In germline, CDR1 is LNHDA, CDR2 SQIVND (reference sequence). The J segment lost 3 bases and the V segment lost 4 bases, leaving 12 bases of the junction unmatched. CDR3 region: CASSTSGTGGARDYGYTF. CDR3 nucleotides: TGTGCCAGTAGTACCTCCGGGACAGGGGGCGCGCGGGACTATGGCTACACCTTC.

Of note for this clone: A junction end diverges from the germline sequence, so it may reflect a read error. V usage is TRBV3-1 (or the pseudogene TRBV3-2) and J usage is TRBJ1-1, with TRBD1 as a possible D gene (5 bases). The CDR3 covers 14 residues. Germline lookup yields CDR1 LGHDT and CDR2 YNNKEL (reference sequence). The CDR3 here is CASSQVRVGTEAFF. The DNA for the CDR3 is TGTGCCAGCAGTCAAGTCAGGGTTGGGACTGAAGCTTTCTTT.

The DNA of the CDR3 is TGTGCCTGGAGAAATTTGGACAGTCCCTACGAGCAGTACTTC. Encoded protein: CAWRNLDSPYEQYF. V and J are TRBV30 and TRBJ2-7, with D possibly TRBD1 on 6 matching bases. This CDR3 has 14 amino acids. Germline V gene data show CDR1 as GTSNPN and CDR2 as SVGIG (reference sequence). V was pared by 3 bases and J by 2 bases, with 14 bases between. The variable domain in full, with the rest retrieved from reference TRBV30 and TRBJ2-7, is SQTIHQWPATLVQPVGSPLSLECTVEGTSNPNLYWYRQAAGRGLQLLFYSVGIGQISSEVPQNLSASRPQDRQFILSSKKLLLSDSGFYLCAWRNLDSPYEQYFGPGTRLTVT.

The chain's CDR3 is CASSRTGEKLFF. The CDR3 nucleotides are TGTGCCAGCAGCCGGACGGGGGAAAAACTGTTTTTT. This chain uses TRBV7-2 with TRBJ1-4; the D is unclear. V dropped 5 bases and J dropped 8 bases, with 9 bases sitting between them. From germline, CDR1 is SGHTA and CDR2 FQGNSA. The CDR3 runs 12 residues.

This clone was seen just once. The CDR3 is CAWRGEAAYEQYF. CDR3 nucleotides: TGTGCCTGGAGAGGGGAAGCAGCCTACGAGCAGTACTTC. The chain links TRBV30 to TRBJ2-7, with a tentative D call TRBD1 (5 bases). Germline CDR1 reads GTSNPN; CDR2 reads SVGIG (reference sequence). The CDR3 runs to 13 residues. With 3 bases removed from V and 2 bases from J, the gap between germline ends came to 11 bases.

The V call is TRBV5-1, the J call TRBJ2-2, with a tentative D call TRBD2 (5 bases). Germline values: CDR1 SGHRS, CDR2 YFSETQ. Trimming removed 0 bases from V and 2 bases from J, with 14 bases in between. This CDR3 spans 17 amino acids. The DNA for the CDR3 is TGCGCCAGCAGCTTGGCACCGCAGGAGGTAAACACCGGGGAGCTGTTTTTT. It encodes CASSLAPQEVNTGELFF. Using reference TRBV5-1 and TRBJ2-2 for the parts outside the CDR3, the full variable domain is KAGVTQTPRYLIKTRGQQVTLSCSPISGHRSVSWYQQTPGQGLQFLFEYFSETQRNKGNFPGRFSGRQFSNSRSEMNVSTLELGDSALYLCASSLAPQEVNTGELFFGEGSRLTVL.

Comment on this clone: Other DNA sequences in this sample translate to the same CDR3. The chain links TRBV5-1 to TRBJ2-3, with no clear D. The CDR3 length is 14 residues. Germline loops: CDR1 SGHRS, CDR2 YFSETQ. V was pared by 4 bases and J by 0 bases, with 9 bases between. The CDR3 spells CASSPQISTDTQYF. CDR3 sequence (DNA): TGCGCCAGCAGCCCACAAATAAGCACAGATACGCAGTATTTT.

The chain has TRBV7-2 and TRBJ2-7; possible D gene TRBD2, 5 bases. V lost 5 bases, J lost 2 bases, and 16 bases lay in between. CDR1 and CDR2 from the germline V gene are SGHTA and FQGNSA. CDR3 length: 15 residues. The CDR3 is CASSVFAGQTYEQYF. CDR3 coding DNA: TGTGCCAGCAGCGTATTCGCGGGCCAGACCTACGAGCAGTACTTC.

The V gene is TRBV7-9, the J gene TRBJ1-6; 9 nucleotides align to TRBD1. Looked up from germline, CDR1 is SEHNR and CDR2 is FQNEAQ (reference sequence). CDR3 length: 17 amino acids. V shed 4 bases and J 0 bases; nucleotides not matched to a gene: 4. The CDR3 loop reads CASSSQDRGSYNSPLHF. Here the CDR3 DNA reads TGTGCCAGCAGCTCCCAGGACAGGGGCTCCTATAATTCACCCCTCCACTTT. Together with reference TRBV7-9 and TRBJ1-6, the CDR3 gives the full variable domain: DTGVSQNPRHKITKRGQNVTFRCDPISEHNRLYWYRQTLGQGPEFLTYFQNEAQLEKSRLLSDRFSAERPKGSFSTLEIQRTEQGDSAMYLCASSSQDRGSYNSPLHFGNGTRLTVT.

This clone was recorded only once. The chain has TRBV27 and TRBJ2-7; D perhaps matches TRBD1 (5 bases). Germline values: CDR1 MNHEY, CDR2 SMNVEV (reference sequence). This CDR3 region has 16 residues. Trimming shortened V by 2 bases and J by 5 bases, and 19 bases separated the two germline ends. The DNA of the CDR3 is TGTGCCAGCAGTTTAGGTAGGCCCGCTCAGGGAAACGAGCAGTACTTC. Translated, it gives CASSLGRPAQGNEQYF.

V is TRBV30 and J is TRBJ2-2; the D gene is possibly TRBD1 (6 bases). This CDR3 has 16 residues. V was shortened by 5 bases and J by 1 base, with 17 bases between the two germline ends. CDR1 and CDR2 from the germline V gene are GTSNPN and SVGIG (reference sequence). The CDR3, as DNA: TGTGCCTGGGCTTCATTTACAGGGTTGAACACCGGGGAGCTGTTTTTT. Protein product: CAWASFTGLNTGELFF.

The chain is built from TRBV5-4 and TRBJ2-3; D gene uncertain. The CDR3 is 13 residues long. Trimming shortened V by 1 base and J by 0 bases, and 3 bases separated the two germline ends. Per the germline V gene, CDR1 is SGHNT and CDR2 is YYREEE (reference sequence). The CDR3: CASSLISTDTQYF. CDR3 DNA sequence: TGTGCCAGCAGCTTGATAAGCACAGATACGCAGTATTTT.

The chain employs TRBV6-1 and TRBJ1-2; weak D call: TRBD1 (6 bases). CDR3 length: 12 residues. The ends were cut back, 7 bases at V and 7 bases at J, with 13 bases in the middle. Germline V gives CDR1 MNHNS, CDR2 SASEGT. CDR3 coding DNA: TGTGCCAGCACTTTAGGGGGTCGTGGCTACACCTTC. It translates to CASTLGGRGYTF.

This clone was detected only a few times. This sequence joins TRBV7-9 and TRBJ2-7; TRBD2 matches at 7 bases. Germline V gene lookup returns CDR1 SEHNR and CDR2 FQNEAQ (reference sequence). The junction had 17 bases not matched to a gene; V was cut back by 5 bases and J by 7 bases. CDR3 length equals 16 residues. CDR3 DNA sequence: TGTGCCAGCAGCCCCACCCCGACTAGCCCGCCTCGTGAGCAGTACTTC. Translated, it gives CASSPTPTSPPREQYF.

This chain joins TRBV2 and TRBJ2-3; D is perhaps TRBD2 (7 bases). Germline V gives CDR1 SNHLY, CDR2 FYNNEI. The CDR3 totals 15 residues. V was trimmed by 1 base and J by 3 bases, leaving 11 bases between them. CDR3 region: CASSEEGGGTDTQYF. The CDR3 DNA reads as TGTGCCAGCAGTGAAGAGGGGGGGGGAACAGATACGCAGTATTTT.

The chain links TRBV27 to TRBJ2-5, with a tentative D call TRBD1 (6 bases). In germline, CDR1 is MNHEY, CDR2 SMNVEV (reference sequence). The CDR3 consists of 14 residues. V was trimmed by 4 bases and J by 2 bases, leaving 11 bases between them. CDR3: CASSSWTEQETQYF. The CDR3 coding sequence is TGTGCCAGCAGTTCCTGGACAGAACAAGAGACCCAGTACTTC.

The chain couples TRBV6-5 to TRBJ1-1; no reliable D call. This CDR3 spans 11 amino acids. The germline gives CDR1 MNHEY, CDR2 SVGAGI. V lost 5 bases to trimming and J lost 11 bases, with 12 bases between them. The CDR3 protein is CASSLAPTAFF. CDR3 nucleotide sequence: TGTGCCAGCAGTCTGGCCCCCACCGCTTTCTTT.